One sample yielded the 4 T cell receptor beta chains listed below, sequenced in a study of shared clonotypes between healthy human individuals. Naive CD8 cells lacked CD45RO, underwent positive selection for CCR7 and left out terminally differentiated effector memory CD45RA+ cells. Sequencing was performed with immunoSEQ multiplex PCR; in TCRdb, only in-frame clones are kept and a portion is missing. The sample lists over 2,000,000 clones; just under 95% were seen once. The sequenced material came from naive CD8+ T cells from PBMCs. These receptors were obtained from a man aged 18 to 29 in good health. Some clones in this sample may be carry-over from other donors' samples.

The chain carries TRBV5-5 and TRBJ2-5, with D possibly being TRBD1 (5 bases). Trimming stripped 1 base from V and 2 bases from J, with 9 bases between. This CDR3 is built from 14 residues. Germline V CDR1 and CDR2: SGHKS, YYEKEE (reference sequence). DNA for the CDR3: TGTGCCAGCAGCTTGCTACAGGAGCAAGAGACCCAGTACTTC. Protein: CASSLLQEQETQYF.

The chain joins TRBV9 to TRBJ1-1; possible D gene TRBD1, 5 bases. CDR1 is SGDLS, CDR2 YYNGEE, per germline. Deletions cut 6 bases from V and 1 base from J, with 16 bases between. CDR3 length: 15 amino acids. This chain's CDR3 is CASTLGGEPNTEAFF. CDR3 DNA: TGTGCCAGCACCCTTGGGGGGGAACCGAACACTGAAGCTTTCTTT. Complete variable domain (other parts from reference TRBV9 and TRBJ1-1): DSGVTQTPKHLITATGQRVTLRCSPRSGDLSVYWYQQSLDQGLQFLIQYYNGEERAKGNILERFSAQQFPDLHSELNLSSLELGDSALYFCASTLGGEPNTEAFFGQGTRLTVV.

The CDR3 is CASSPTGYLHEQYF. CDR3 nucleotide sequence: TGTGCCAGCAGCCCAACAGGGTACCTCCACGAGCAGTACTTC. The rearrangement links TRBV7-8 to TRBJ2-7; tentative D call: TRBD1 (6 bases). The germline V gene encodes CDR1 SGHVS and CDR2 FQNEAQ. V lost 5 bases and J 5 bases, leaving 16 bases between the germline ends. The CDR3 covers 14 residues.

This rearrangement joins TRBV10-1 to TRBJ2-2; D is unclear. Germline V gene lookup returns CDR1 WNHNN and CDR2 SYGVQD (reference sequence). CDR3 length equals 13 residues. The V gene lost 1 base and the J gene lost 7 bases, with 7 bases spanning the gap. The CDR3 spells CASSEYEDGELFF. CDR3 sequence (DNA): TGCGCCAGCAGTGAGTACGAGGACGGGGAGCTGTTTTTT.